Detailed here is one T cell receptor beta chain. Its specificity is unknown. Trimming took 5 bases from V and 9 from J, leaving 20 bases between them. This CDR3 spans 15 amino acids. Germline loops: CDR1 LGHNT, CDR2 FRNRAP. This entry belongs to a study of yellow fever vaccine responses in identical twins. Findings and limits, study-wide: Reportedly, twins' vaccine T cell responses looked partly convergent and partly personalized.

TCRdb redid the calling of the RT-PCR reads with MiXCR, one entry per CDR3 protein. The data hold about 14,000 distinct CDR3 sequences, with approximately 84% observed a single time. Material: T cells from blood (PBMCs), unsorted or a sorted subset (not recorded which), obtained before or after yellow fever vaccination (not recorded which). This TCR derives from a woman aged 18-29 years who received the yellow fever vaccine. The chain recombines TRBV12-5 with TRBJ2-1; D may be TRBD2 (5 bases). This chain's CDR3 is CASGSGIAPGGEQFF. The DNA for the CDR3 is TGTGCTAGTGGTAGCGGAATCGCTCCCGGCGGTGAGCAGTTCTTC.